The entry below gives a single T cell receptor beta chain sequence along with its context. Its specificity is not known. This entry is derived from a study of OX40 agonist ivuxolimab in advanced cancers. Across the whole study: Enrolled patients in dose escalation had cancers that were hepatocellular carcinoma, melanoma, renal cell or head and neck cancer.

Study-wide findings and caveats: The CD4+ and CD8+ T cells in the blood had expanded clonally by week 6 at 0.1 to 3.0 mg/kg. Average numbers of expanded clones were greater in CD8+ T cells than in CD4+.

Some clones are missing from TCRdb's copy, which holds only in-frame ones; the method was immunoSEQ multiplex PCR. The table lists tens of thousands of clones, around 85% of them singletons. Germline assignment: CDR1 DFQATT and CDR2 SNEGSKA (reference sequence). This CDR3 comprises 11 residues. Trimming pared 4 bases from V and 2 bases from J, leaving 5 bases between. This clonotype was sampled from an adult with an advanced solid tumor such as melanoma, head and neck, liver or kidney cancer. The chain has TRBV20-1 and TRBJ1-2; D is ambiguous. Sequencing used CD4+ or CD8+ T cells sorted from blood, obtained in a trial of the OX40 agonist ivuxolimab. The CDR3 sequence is CSANQNYGYTF. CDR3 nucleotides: TGCAGTGCTAACCAGAACTATGGCTACACCTTC.